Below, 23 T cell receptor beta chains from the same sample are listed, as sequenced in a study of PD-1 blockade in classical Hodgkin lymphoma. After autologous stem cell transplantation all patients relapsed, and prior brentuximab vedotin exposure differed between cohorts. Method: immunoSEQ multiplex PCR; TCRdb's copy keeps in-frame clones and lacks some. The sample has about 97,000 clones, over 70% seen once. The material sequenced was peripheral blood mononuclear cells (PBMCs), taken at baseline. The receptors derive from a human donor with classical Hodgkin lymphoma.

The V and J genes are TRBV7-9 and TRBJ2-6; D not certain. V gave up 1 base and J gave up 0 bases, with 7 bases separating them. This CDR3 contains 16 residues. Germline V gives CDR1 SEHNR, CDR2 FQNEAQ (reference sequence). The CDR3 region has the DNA TGTGCCAGCAGCTTAGATGGCGGCTCTGGGGCCAACGTCCTGACTTTC. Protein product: CASSLDGGSGANVLTF.

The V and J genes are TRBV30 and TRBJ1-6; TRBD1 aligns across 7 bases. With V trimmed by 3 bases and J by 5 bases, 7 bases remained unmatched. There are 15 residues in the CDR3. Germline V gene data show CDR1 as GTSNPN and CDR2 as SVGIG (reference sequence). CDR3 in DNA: TGTGCCTGGAGGACCGGGACAGCCGATAATTCACCCCTCCACTTT. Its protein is CAWRTGTADNSPLHF.

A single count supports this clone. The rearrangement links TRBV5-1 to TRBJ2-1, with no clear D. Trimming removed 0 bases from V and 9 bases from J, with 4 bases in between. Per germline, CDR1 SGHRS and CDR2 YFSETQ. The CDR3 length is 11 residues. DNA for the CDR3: TGCGCCAGCAGCTTGGAGAGTGAGCAGTTCTTC. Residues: CASSLESEQFF.

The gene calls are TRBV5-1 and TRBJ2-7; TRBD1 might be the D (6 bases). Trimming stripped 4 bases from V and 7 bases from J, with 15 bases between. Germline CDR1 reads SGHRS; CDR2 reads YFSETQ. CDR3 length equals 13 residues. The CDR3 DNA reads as TGCGCCAGCAGCCGGGACAACCTAAGGGAGCAGTACTTC. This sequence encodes CASSRDNLREQYF.

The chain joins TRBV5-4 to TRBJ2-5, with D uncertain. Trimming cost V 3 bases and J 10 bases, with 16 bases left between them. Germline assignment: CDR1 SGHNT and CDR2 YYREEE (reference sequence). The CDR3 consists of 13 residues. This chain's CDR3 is CASSSTEIVSQYF. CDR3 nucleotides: TGTGCCAGCAGCTCCACCGAAATAGTGAGCCAGTACTTC.

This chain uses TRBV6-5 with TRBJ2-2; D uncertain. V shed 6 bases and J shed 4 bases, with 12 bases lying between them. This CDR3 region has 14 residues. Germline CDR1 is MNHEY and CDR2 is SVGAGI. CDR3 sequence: CASRGFLVTGELFF. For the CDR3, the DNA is TGTGCCAGCAGAGGCTTCTTAGTCACCGGGGAGCTGTTTTTT.

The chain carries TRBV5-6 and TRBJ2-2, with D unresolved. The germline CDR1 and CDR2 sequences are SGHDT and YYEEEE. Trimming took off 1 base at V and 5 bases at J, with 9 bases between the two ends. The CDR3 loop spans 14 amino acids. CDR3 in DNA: TGTGCCAGCAGCTTGTTGGCAGCGACCGGGGAGCTGTTTTTT. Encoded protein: CASSLLAATGELFF.

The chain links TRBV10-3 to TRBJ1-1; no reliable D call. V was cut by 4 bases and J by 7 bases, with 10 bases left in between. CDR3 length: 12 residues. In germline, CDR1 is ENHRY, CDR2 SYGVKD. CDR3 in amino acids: CAISAFSSEAFF. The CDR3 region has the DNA TGTGCCATCAGTGCCTTCAGCAGTGAAGCTTTCTTT.

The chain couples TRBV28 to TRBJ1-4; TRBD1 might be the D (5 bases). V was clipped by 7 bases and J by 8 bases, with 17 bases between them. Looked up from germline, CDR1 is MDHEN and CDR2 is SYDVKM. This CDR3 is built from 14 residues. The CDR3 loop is CASTDQSEGEKLFF. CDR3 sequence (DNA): TGTGCCAGCACCGATCAGTCTGAGGGGGAAAAACTGTTTTTT.

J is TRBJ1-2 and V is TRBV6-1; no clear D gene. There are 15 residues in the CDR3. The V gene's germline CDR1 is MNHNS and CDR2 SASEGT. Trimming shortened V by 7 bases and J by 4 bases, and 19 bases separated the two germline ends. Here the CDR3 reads CASTPIFASTYGYTF. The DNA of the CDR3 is TGTGCCAGCACCCCAATCTTTGCCAGTACCTATGGCTACACCTTC.

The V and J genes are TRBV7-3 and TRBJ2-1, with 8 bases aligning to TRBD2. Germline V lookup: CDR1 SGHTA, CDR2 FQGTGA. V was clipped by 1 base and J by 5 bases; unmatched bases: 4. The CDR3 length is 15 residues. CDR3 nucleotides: TGTGCCAGCAGCTTAAGAGCGGGGGCTAACAATGAGCAGTTCTTC. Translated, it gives CASSLRAGANNEQFF.

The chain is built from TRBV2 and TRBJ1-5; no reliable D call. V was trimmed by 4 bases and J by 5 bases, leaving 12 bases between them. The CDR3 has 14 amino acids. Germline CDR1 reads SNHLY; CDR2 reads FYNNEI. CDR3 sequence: CASSASTSDQPQHF. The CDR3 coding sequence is TGTGCCAGCAGTGCCAGCACTAGTGATCAGCCCCAGCATTTT.

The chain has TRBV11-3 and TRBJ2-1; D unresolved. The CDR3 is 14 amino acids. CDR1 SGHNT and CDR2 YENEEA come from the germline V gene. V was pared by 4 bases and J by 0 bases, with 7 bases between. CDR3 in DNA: TGTGCCAGCAGCTACGGCCGCTCCTACAATGAGCAGTTCTTC. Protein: CASSYGRSYNEQFF.

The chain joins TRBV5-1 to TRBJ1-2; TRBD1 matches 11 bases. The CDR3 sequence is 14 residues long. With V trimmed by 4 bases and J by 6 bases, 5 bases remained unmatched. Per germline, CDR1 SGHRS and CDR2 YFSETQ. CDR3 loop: CASSRDRGVDGYTF. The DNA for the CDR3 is TGCGCCAGCAGCCGGGACAGGGGGGTGGATGGCTACACCTTC.

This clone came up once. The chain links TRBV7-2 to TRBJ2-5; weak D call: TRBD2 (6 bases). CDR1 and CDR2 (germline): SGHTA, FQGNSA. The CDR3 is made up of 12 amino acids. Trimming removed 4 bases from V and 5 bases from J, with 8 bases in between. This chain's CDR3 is CASSWGEETQYF. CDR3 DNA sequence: TGTGCCAGCAGCTGGGGGGAGGAGACCCAGTACTTC.

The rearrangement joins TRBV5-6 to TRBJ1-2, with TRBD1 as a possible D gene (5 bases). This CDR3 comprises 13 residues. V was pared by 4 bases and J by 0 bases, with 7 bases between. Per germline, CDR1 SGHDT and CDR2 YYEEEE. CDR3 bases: TGTGCCAGCAGCGCGACAGCTAACTATGGCTACACCTTC. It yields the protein CASSATANYGYTF.

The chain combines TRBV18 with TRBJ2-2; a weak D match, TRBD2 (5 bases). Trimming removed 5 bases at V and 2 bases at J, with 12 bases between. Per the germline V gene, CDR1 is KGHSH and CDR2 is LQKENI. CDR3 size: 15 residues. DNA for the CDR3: TGTGCCAGCTCAACCAGAGGGCCCAACACCGGGGAGCTGTTTTTT. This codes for CASSTRGPNTGELFF.

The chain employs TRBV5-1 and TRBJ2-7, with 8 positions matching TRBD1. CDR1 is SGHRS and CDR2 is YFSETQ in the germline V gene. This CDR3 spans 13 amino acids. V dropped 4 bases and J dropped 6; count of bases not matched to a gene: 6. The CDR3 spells CASSRTGYPEQYF. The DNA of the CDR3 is TGCGCCAGCAGCCGGACAGGGTACCCCGAGCAGTACTTC.

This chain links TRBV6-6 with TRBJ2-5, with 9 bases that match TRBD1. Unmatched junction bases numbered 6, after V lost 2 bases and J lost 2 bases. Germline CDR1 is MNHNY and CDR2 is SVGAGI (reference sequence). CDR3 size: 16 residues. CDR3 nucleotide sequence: TGTGCCAGCAGTTACATTTGGGGGACAGGGCAAGAGACCCAGTACTTC. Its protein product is CASSYIWGTGQETQYF.

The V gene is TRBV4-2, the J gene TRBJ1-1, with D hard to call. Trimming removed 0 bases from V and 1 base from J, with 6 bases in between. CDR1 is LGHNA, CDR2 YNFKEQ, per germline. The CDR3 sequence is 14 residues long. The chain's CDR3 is CASSQEARNTEAFF. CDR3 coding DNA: TGTGCCAGCAGCCAAGAAGCACGGAACACTGAAGCTTTCTTT.

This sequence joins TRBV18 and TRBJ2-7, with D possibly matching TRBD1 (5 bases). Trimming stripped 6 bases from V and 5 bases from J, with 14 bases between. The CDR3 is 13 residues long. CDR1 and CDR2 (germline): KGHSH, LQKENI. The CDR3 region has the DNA TGTGCCAGCTCCCCTGCAGGGTATCACGAGCAGTACTTC. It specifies CASSPAGYHEQYF.

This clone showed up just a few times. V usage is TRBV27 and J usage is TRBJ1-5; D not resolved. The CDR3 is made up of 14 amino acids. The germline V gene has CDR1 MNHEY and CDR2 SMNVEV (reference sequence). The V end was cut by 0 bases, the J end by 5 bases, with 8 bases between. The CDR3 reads CASSLSSVYQPQHF. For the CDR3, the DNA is TGTGCCAGCAGTTTATCGAGTGTCTATCAGCCCCAGCATTTT.

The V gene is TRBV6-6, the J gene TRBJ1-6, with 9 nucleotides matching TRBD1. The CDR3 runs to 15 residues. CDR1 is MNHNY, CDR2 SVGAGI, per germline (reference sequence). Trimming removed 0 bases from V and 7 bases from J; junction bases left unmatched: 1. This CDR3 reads CASSYSGTGNSPLHF. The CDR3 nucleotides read TGTGCCAGCAGTTACTCCGGGACAGGGAATTCACCCCTCCACTTT.